This T cell receptor beta chain was identified during a study of identical twins. The study's findings and limits: Because invariant MAIT and iNKT cells could be present, zero-insertion analyses could be partly confounded. In beta out-of-frame sequences, the excess sharing between twins was weaker. Those out-of-frame alpha sequences shared by twins showed an excess of low generation probability.

CDR1 is LGHNA, CDR2 YSLEER, per germline. The CDR3 is 14 amino acids. Deletions cut 3 bases from V and 5 bases from J, with 10 bases between. MiXCR, applied by TCRdb to the 5' RACE reads, yields one record per CDR3 protein. The sample lists about 430,000 distinct CDR3 sequences, under 20% occurring once. This clonotype was detected only a few times. The antigen remains undetermined. Material: naive T cells sorted from blood. This receptor was identified in a man aged 45-60 years in good health. This sequence joins TRBV4-3 and TRBJ1-4; no clear D gene. CDR3 sequence: CASSQTYSNEKLFF. CDR3 DNA: TGCGCCAGCAGCCAGACTTACTCCAATGAAAAACTGTTTTTT.